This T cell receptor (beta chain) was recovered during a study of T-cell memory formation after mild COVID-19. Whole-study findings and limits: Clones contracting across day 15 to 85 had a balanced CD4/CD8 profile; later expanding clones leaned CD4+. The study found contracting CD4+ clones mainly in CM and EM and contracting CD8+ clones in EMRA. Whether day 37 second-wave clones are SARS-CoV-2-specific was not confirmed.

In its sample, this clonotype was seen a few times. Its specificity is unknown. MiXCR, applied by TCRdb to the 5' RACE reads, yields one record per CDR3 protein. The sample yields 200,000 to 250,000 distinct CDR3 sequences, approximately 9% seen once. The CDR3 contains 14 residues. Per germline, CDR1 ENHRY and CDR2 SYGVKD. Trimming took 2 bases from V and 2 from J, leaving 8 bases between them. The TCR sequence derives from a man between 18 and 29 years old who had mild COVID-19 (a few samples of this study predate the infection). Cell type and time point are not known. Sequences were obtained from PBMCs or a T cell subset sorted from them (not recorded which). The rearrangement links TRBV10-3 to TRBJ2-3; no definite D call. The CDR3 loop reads CAISERADTDTQYF. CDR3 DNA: TGTGCCATCAGTGAGAGGGCGGACACAGATACGCAGTATTTT.